This T cell receptor beta chain appears in the sequencing data of a study of T cell responses to AZD1222 COVID-19 vaccine. Data came from immunoSEQ multiplex PCR; TCRdb stores just in-frame clones and leaves some out. The sample shows about 130,000 clones, around 90% of them seen only once. The starting material was peripheral blood, obtained on day 0 of AZD1222 vaccination. The clonotype originates from an adult in good health.

The CDR3 here is CASSMSLASYEQYF. The DNA of the CDR3 is TGTGCCAGTAGTATGTCACTAGCGTCGTACGAGCAGTACTTC. The chain is built from TRBV19 and TRBJ2-7, with 7 nucleotides matching TRBD2. The V and J ends lost 3 bases and 4 bases, in that order; junction bases with no gene match: 6. Germline V CDR1 and CDR2: LNHDA, SQIVND (reference sequence). The CDR3 has 14 amino acids.